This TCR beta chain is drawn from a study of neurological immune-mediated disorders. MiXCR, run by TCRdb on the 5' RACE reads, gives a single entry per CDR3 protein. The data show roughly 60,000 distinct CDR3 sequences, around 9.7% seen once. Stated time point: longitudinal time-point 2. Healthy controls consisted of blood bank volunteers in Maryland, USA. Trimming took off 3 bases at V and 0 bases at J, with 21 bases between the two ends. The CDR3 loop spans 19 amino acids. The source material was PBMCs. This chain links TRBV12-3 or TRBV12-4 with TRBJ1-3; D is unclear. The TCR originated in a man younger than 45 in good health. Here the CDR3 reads CASSFLRMAGESSGNTIYF. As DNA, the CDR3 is TGTGCCAGCAGTTTCCTTCGAATGGCGGGCGAGAGCTCTGGAAACACCATATATTTT.